This record looks at one TCR beta chain sequence and its context. What it binds is not known. These data belong to a study of long-term antiretroviral therapy in people with HIV. General study results and limits: Diversity measured after ART increased yet remained under transplant donor controls. At every time point, clones expanded before ART dominated the repertoire. HIV repertoires showed narrower CDR3 length ranges than controls.

V was cut by 0 bases and J by 9 bases, with 7 bases left in between. The CDR3 length is 12 residues. Germline V lookup: CDR1 SGHNT, CDR2 YYREEE (reference sequence). Run at survey level, the immunoSEQ assay was version v3.0. The repertoire was sequenced with immunoSEQ multiplex PCR; TCRdb's copy has only in-frame clones and lacks some. The top ten clones hold over 6.5% of a sample with tens of thousands of clones, about 80% of them seen once. This rearrangement joins TRBV5-4 to TRBJ2-1; D possibly matches TRBD1 or TRBD2 (5 bases each). The clonotype comes from a man aged 18 to 29 with HIV. Sample: unsorted PBMCs, taken 0.4 years before starting antiretroviral therapy. The CDR3 loop reads CASSLAGGEQFF. The CDR3 DNA reads TGTGCCAGCAGCTTGGCTGGGGGTGAGCAGTTCTTC. The variable domain in full, with the rest retrieved from reference TRBV5-4 and TRBJ2-1, is ETGVTQSPTHLIKTRGQQVTLRCSSQSGHNTVSWYQQALGQGPQFIFQYYREEENGRGNFPPRFSGLQFPNYSSELNVNALELDDSALYLCASSLAGGEQFFGPGTRLTVL.